The 27 T cell receptor beta chains in this list originate from one sample, sequenced in a study of shared clonotypes between healthy human individuals. The repertoire was sequenced with immunoSEQ multiplex PCR; TCRdb's copy has only in-frame clones and lacks some. The data contain roughly 2,000,000 clones, 85% to 95% of them seen just once; the ten biggest clones take up roughly 1.7%. Naive-designated CD8 cells lacked CD45RO, were positively enriched for CCR7, and omitted terminally differentiated effector memory CD45RA+ cells. The specimen was naive CD8+ T cells from PBMCs. These receptor sequences come from a young man in good health. Some clones in this sample may be carry-over from other donors' samples.

Points on this clone: The sample contains more than one DNA sequence encoding this CDR3. The rearrangement joins TRBV19 to TRBJ2-7; D tentatively fits TRBD1 or TRBD2 (5 bases each). The CDR3 contains 12 residues. The V end lost 3 bases, the J end lost 6 bases, and 9 bases lay between the germline ends. From germline, CDR1 is LNHDA and CDR2 SQIVND (reference sequence). For the CDR3, the DNA is TGTGCCAGTAGTATGCGAGGGGCCGAGCAGTACTTC. It codes for CASSMRGAEQYF.

The chain employs TRBV7-8 and TRBJ2-3; D may be TRBD2 (5 bases). CDR1 is SGHVS, CDR2 FQNEAQ, per germline. The V gene lost 6 bases and the J gene lost 6 bases, with 13 bases spanning the gap. The length of the CDR3 is 13 residues. The CDR3, as DNA: TGTGCCAGCAGTTTTGGATTAGCGGATACGCAGTATTTT. Its translation: CASSFGLADTQYF.

The chain joins TRBV6-4 to TRBJ2-7; TRBD2 matches 8 bases. The CDR3 spans 13 residues. With V trimmed by 5 bases and J by 7 bases, 7 bases remained unmatched. Germline V gene data show CDR1 as MRHNA and CDR2 as SNTAGT. CDR3 coding DNA: TGTGCCAGCAGTCCCGGGAGGGGTGGAGAGCAGTACTTC. Encoded protein: CASSPGRGGEQYF.

J is TRBJ2-7 and V is TRBV27, with no clear D. The CDR3 is 13 amino acids. V lost 5 bases, J lost 4 bases, and 12 bases lay in between. In germline, CDR1 is MNHEY, CDR2 SMNVEV (reference sequence). The CDR3 region is CASSPTPPYEQYF. Here the CDR3 DNA reads TGTGCCAGCAGTCCAACCCCCCCTTACGAGCAGTACTTC.

The chain combines TRBV4-1 with TRBJ2-2; no clear D. Germline CDR1 MGHRA, CDR2 YSYEKL. Deletions cut 2 bases from V and 4 bases from J, with 14 bases between. This CDR3 spans 16 amino acids. The chain's CDR3 is CASSQPGPYFTGELFF. The CDR3 nucleotides read TGCGCCAGCAGCCAACCAGGCCCCTACTTCACCGGGGAGCTGTTTTTT.

This clone was counted a single time. CDR3 loop: CASTLGFSSYEQYF. The CDR3 DNA follows: TGTGCCAGCACCTTGGGGTTCAGCTCCTACGAGCAGTACTTC. V and J are TRBV28 and TRBJ2-7; unclear D gene. The CDR3 totals 14 residues. Trimming removed 7 bases at V and 0 bases at J, with 13 bases between. Germline V gene data show CDR1 as MDHEN and CDR2 as SYDVKM. Together with reference TRBV28 and TRBJ2-7, the CDR3 gives the full variable domain: DVKVTQSSRYLVKRTGEKVFLECVQDMDHENMFWYRQDPGLGLRLIYFSYDVKMKEKGDIPEGYSVSREKKERFSLILESASTNQTSMYLCASTLGFSSYEQYFGPGTRLTVT.

Remarks on this clone: Other DNA sequences in this sample translate to the same CDR3. The J gene is TRBJ1-4, the V gene TRBV27; D is uncertain. This CDR3 comprises 12 residues. CDR1 and CDR2 from the germline V gene are MNHEY and SMNVEV (reference sequence). Trimming left V 5 bases short and J 3 bases short, with 4 bases between. Written as DNA, the CDR3 is TGTGCCAGCAGTCCCCCTAATGAAAAACTGTTTTTT. Translated: CASSPPNEKLFF.

V gene TRBV5-1 combines with J gene TRBJ2-1, with TRBD2 matching over 7 bases. CDR3 length: 15 residues. With V trimmed by 6 bases and J by 0 bases, 6 bases remained unmatched. Germline loops: CDR1 SGHRS, CDR2 YFSETQ. The CDR3 region has the DNA TGCGCCAGCACCCCCAGCGGGATCTCCTACAATGAGCAGTTCTTC. This encodes CASTPSGISYNEQFF.

The chain is built from TRBV12-5 and TRBJ2-1; no clear D. V was clipped by 7 bases and J by 3 bases, with 10 bases between them. The CDR3 runs to 13 residues. CDR1 and CDR2 (germline): LGHNT, FRNRAP. The CDR3 bases are TGTGCTAGTGCAGCATACGGCTACAATGAGCAGTTCTTC. Protein product: CASAAYGYNEQFF.

This clone was detected only once. The gene calls are TRBV19 and TRBJ2-7; TRBD1 matches 8 bases. Germline V gives CDR1 LNHDA, CDR2 SQIVND (reference sequence). J was trimmed by 7 bases and V by 6 bases; bases with no gene match: 11. The CDR3 contains 14 residues. In DNA form, the CDR3 reads TGTGCCAGTAGGCCCTGGACAGGGCCGGGGGAGCAGTACTTC. It yields the protein CASRPWTGPGEQYF.

The V call is TRBV27, the J call TRBJ2-2, with D unclear. V was trimmed by 5 bases and J by 1 base, leaving 8 bases between them. The CDR3 consists of 14 residues. The germline V gene encodes CDR1 MNHEY and CDR2 SMNVEV (reference sequence). CDR3 region: CASSPSMNTGELFF. CDR3 nucleotides: TGTGCCAGCAGTCCCTCCATGAACACCGGGGAGCTGTTTTTT.

The chain has TRBV27 and TRBJ1-2; D ambiguous. V dropped 6 bases and J dropped 2 bases, with 19 bases sitting between them. CDR3 length: 16 amino acids. Germline V lookup: CDR1 MNHEY, CDR2 SMNVEV (reference sequence). The CDR3 coding sequence is TGTGCCAGCAGCCCTCTTGGCCCACGAACGAACTATGGCTACACCTTC. It yields the protein CASSPLGPRTNYGYTF.

The chain links TRBV28 to TRBJ2-5, with D possibly being TRBD1 (6 bases). V lost 6 bases, J lost 0 bases, and 14 bases lay in between. Germline CDR1 is MDHEN and CDR2 is SYDVKM. The CDR3 extends over 15 amino acids. The chain's CDR3 is CASSRRQANQETQYF. Written as DNA, the CDR3 is TGTGCCAGCAGCCGAAGACAGGCCAACCAAGAGACCCAGTACTTC.

The chain has TRBV27 and TRBJ2-5; D is possibly TRBD1 or TRBD2 (5 bases each). V was shortened by 3 bases and J by 2 bases, with 16 bases between the two germline ends. CDR1 is MNHEY, CDR2 SMNVEV, per germline (reference sequence). The CDR3 is 16 residues long. The CDR3 nucleotides are TGTGCCAGCAGTTTGTATCAGGGAGTGGGACAAGAGACCCAGTACTTC. Encoded protein: CASSLYQGVGQETQYF.

CDR3 loop: CSVLQGGLSNEQFF. The DNA of the CDR3 is TGCAGCGTCCTCCAAGGGGGACTAAGCAATGAGCAGTTCTTC. J is TRBJ2-1 and V is TRBV29-1; weak D call: TRBD2 (7 bases). V lost 6 bases to trimming and J lost 6 bases, with 18 bases between them. Per the germline V gene, CDR1 is SQVTM and CDR2 is ANQGSEA. This CDR3 contains 14 residues.

V usage is TRBV6-5 and J usage is TRBJ1-2; D unresolved. This CDR3 contains 13 residues. Germline V gene sequence: CDR1 MNHEY, CDR2 SVGAGI. V lost 6 bases and J lost 8, with 16 bases in between. The CDR3 is CASSDDTADGYTF. In nucleotides, the CDR3 is TGTGCCAGCAGCGACGACACTGCGGACGGCTACACCTTC.

The chain recombines TRBV10-3 with TRBJ2-7; 7 bases map to TRBD2. V shed 8 bases and J 2 bases; nucleotides not matched to a gene: 18. The CDR3 is 17 residues long. CDR1 ENHRY and CDR2 SYGVKD come from the germline V gene. CDR3 coding DNA: TGTGCCATCCCCTCTGGGGGGGTCCAGAGGGCAACCTACGAGCAGTACTTC. Protein sequence: CAIPSGGVQRATYEQYF.

In the case of this clone: Other DNA sequences in the sample encode the same CDR3. The gene calls are TRBV6-1 and TRBJ2-7, with D possibly being TRBD1 or TRBD2 (6 bases each). CDR1 and CDR2 (germline): MNHNS, SASEGT. The CDR3 is made up of 14 amino acids. V shed 1 base and J shed 4 bases, with 11 bases lying between them. This CDR3 reads CASSEGGGSYEQYF. CDR3 coding DNA: TGTGCCAGCAGTGAAGGAGGGGGGTCATACGAGCAGTACTTC.

This chain connects TRBV18 to TRBJ1-1; possible D gene TRBD1, 5 bases. Trimming cost V 5 bases and J 1 base, with 17 bases left between them. This CDR3 spans 16 amino acids. CDR1 KGHSH and CDR2 LQKENI come from the germline V gene. The CDR3 DNA reads TGTGCCAGCTCATCCGTAACTTGGGGGTCGAACACTGAAGCTTTCTTT. Translated: CASSSVTWGSNTEAFF.

V is TRBV28 and J is TRBJ2-3; weak D call: TRBD1 (5 bases). There are 15 residues in the CDR3. The V gene's germline CDR1 is MDHEN and CDR2 SYDVKM. V shed 6 bases and J shed 0 bases, with 13 bases lying between them. The CDR3 DNA is TGTGCCAGCAGACCCGGACATATTAGCACAGATACGCAGTATTTT. It yields the protein CASRPGHISTDTQYF.

This clone was observed a single time. The CDR3 DNA is TGTGCCAGCAGCAATCCCGGGACAGGGGGCGCTTTGAATGAGCAGTTCTTC. Its protein is CASSNPGTGGALNEQFF. The V and J genes are TRBV7-9 and TRBJ2-1, with 12 bases matching TRBD1. This CDR3 contains 17 residues. Germline V gives CDR1 SEHNR, CDR2 FQNEAQ (reference sequence). The V gene end was trimmed by 5 bases and the J gene end by 7 bases; junction bases not matched to a gene: 12.

Note on this clone: The identical CDR3 is also encoded by other nucleotide sequences in the sample. This chain joins TRBV9 and TRBJ1-2; D uncertain. This CDR3 region has 11 residues. Per germline, CDR1 SGDLS and CDR2 YYNGEE. V dropped 8 bases and J dropped 4 bases, with 9 bases sitting between them. CDR3 loop: CASSGVYGYTF. CDR3 coding DNA: TGTGCCAGTTCAGGTGTCTATGGCTACACCTTC.

Comments on this clone: The same CDR3 also results from other DNA sequences found in this sample. The gene calls are TRBV6-5 and TRBJ2-7; 10 nucleotides line up with TRBD1. This CDR3 spans 16 amino acids. V was pared by 0 bases and J by 4 bases, with 6 bases of the junction left unmatched. CDR1 and CDR2 (germline): MNHEY, SVGAGI. DNA of the CDR3: TGTGCCAGCAGTTACTCCCCGGACAGGGGGAGTTACGAGCAGTACTTC. The encoded protein is CASSYSPDRGSYEQYF.

The chain links TRBV19 to TRBJ1-5; D is ambiguous. The CDR3 has 13 amino acids. The V and J ends lost 9 bases and 15 bases respectively, with 24 bases between them. Germline CDR1 LNHDA, CDR2 SQIVND (reference sequence). CDR3 loop: CASRDYDRQVGHF. CDR3 coding DNA: TGTGCCAGCCGAGATTACGACCGTCAAGTTGGGCATTTT.

This clone was seen once. The chain joins TRBV7-9 to TRBJ2-7; TRBD2 aligns across 11 bases. The junction had 7 bases not matched to a gene; V was cut back by 4 bases and J by 2 bases. The CDR3 length is 16 residues. The germline V gene encodes CDR1 SEHNR and CDR2 FQNEAQ (reference sequence). The CDR3 coding sequence is TGTGCCAGCAGCTCTAGACTAGCGGGGATAACCTACGAGCAGTACTTC. Its protein is CASSSRLAGITYEQYF. Together with reference TRBV7-9 and TRBJ2-7, the CDR3 gives the full variable domain: DTGVSQNPRHKITKRGQNVTFRCDPISEHNRLYWYRQTLGQGPEFLTYFQNEAQLEKSRLLSDRFSAERPKGSFSTLEIQRTEQGDSAMYLCASSSRLAGITYEQYFGPGTRLTVT.

V gene TRBV27 combines with J gene TRBJ2-4, with D unclear. V lost 2 bases and J lost 0, with 17 bases in between. Germline V gene lookup returns CDR1 MNHEY and CDR2 SMNVEV (reference sequence). This CDR3 has 18 amino acids. The DNA of the CDR3 is TGTGCCAGCAGTTTACGAAACAGCAAACACTTAGCCAAAAACATTCAGTACTTC. It translates to CASSLRNSKHLAKNIQYF.

J is TRBJ2-7 and V is TRBV28, with D perhaps matching TRBD1 (5 bases). The length of the CDR3 is 12 residues. The V end was cut by 6 bases, the J end by 5 bases, with 11 bases between. Germline-derived CDR1 and CDR2 are MDHEN and SYDVKM. The CDR3 is CASRKGLDEQYF. CDR3 DNA: TGTGCCAGCAGAAAGGGGCTAGACGAGCAGTACTTC.